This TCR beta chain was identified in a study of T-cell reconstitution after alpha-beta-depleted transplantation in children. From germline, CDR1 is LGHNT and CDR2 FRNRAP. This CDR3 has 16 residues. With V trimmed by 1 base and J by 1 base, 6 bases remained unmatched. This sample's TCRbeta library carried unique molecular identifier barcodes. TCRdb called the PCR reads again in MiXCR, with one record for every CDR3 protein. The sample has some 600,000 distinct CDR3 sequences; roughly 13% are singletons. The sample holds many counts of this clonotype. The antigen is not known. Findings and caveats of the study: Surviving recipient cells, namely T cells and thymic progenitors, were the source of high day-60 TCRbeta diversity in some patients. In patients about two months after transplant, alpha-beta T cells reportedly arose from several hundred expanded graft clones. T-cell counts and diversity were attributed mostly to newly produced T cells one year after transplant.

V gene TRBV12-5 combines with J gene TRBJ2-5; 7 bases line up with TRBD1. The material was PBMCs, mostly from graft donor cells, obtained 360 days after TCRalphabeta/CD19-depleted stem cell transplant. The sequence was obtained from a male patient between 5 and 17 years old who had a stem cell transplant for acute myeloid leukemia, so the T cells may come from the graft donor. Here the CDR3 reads CASGLGDSAFQETQYF. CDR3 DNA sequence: TGTGCTAGTGGTTTGGGGGACAGCGCTTTCCAAGAGACCCAGTACTTC.